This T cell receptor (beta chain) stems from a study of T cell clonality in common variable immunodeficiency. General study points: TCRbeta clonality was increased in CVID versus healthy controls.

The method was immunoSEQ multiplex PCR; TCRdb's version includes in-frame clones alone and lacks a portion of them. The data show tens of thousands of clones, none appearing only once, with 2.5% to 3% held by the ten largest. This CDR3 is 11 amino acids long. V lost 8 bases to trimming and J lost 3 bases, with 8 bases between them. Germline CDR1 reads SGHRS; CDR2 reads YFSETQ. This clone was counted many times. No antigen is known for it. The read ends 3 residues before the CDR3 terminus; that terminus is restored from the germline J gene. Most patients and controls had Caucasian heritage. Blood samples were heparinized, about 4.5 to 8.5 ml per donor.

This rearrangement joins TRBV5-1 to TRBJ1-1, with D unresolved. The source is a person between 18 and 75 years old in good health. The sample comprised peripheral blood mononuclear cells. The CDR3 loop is CASRGDTEAFF. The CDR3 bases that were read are TGCGCCAGTCGGGGAGACACTGAA.